A single sample gave rise to the 11 T cell receptor beta chains below, sequenced in a study of cytomegalovirus exposure and HLA in healthy donors. PCR was performed using 60 Vbeta and 13 Jbeta primers. The data were produced by immunoSEQ multiplex PCR, yet TCRdb's version contains in-frame clones alone and is incomplete. The sample has about 93,000 clones, about four fifths seen once. The sample was PBMCs. The source is a man in his forties or fifties in good health and CMV-seronegative.

V usage is TRBV7-3 and J usage is TRBJ2-2; D is ambiguous. The CDR3 sequence is 13 residues long. Between the trimmed V and J ends, which lost 2 bases and 7 bases, there was a span of 8 bases. Germline CDR1 and CDR2: SGHTA and FQGTGA. Here the CDR3 DNA reads TGTGCCAGCAGCTTATCCTCAGGCGGGGAGCTGTTTTTT. Its protein is CASSLSSGGELFF.

V usage is TRBV10-3 and J usage is TRBJ1-1, with D possibly being TRBD1 (6 bases). This CDR3 spans 14 amino acids. CDR1 is ENHRY, CDR2 SYGVKD, per germline. With 4 bases removed from V and 4 bases from J, the gap between germline ends came to 13 bases. The CDR3 sequence: CAISGAGASTEAFF. In DNA, the CDR3 is TGTGCCATCAGTGGTGCGGGGGCATCCACTGAAGCTTTCTTT.

The rearrangement uses TRBV12-5 and TRBJ2-3, with 10 positions matching TRBD1. Germline CDR1 and CDR2: LGHNT and FRNRAP. The CDR3 spans 15 residues. Trimming took 6 bases from V and 4 from J; bases not matched to a gene: 7. Here the CDR3 DNA reads TGTGCTAGTGGCCTTAGGGGACAGGGGTCAGATACGCAGTATTTT. Its translation is CASGLRGQGSDTQYF.

The chain carries TRBV14 and TRBJ2-7, with D perhaps matching TRBD2 (6 bases). Trimming stripped 3 bases from V and 4 bases from J, with 13 bases between. This CDR3 has 14 amino acids. CDR1 is SGHDN and CDR2 is FVKESK in the germline V gene. CDR3 in amino acids: CASSQGLRNYEQYF. Here the CDR3 DNA reads TGTGCCAGCAGCCAGGGACTCAGAAATTACGAGCAGTACTTC.

The rearrangement uses TRBV7-2 and TRBJ2-5; D may be TRBD2 (5 bases). The CDR3 is 13 amino acids. V was shortened by 5 bases and J by 2 bases, with 9 bases between the two germline ends. Germline V gene lookup returns CDR1 SGHTA and CDR2 FQGNSA. In nucleotides, the CDR3 is TGTGCCAGCAGCGGTGGACTGCAAGAGACCCAGTACTTC. This gives the protein CASSGGLQETQYF.

This sequence joins TRBV7-2 and TRBJ2-2; D is perhaps TRBD2 (5 bases). From germline, CDR1 is SGHTA and CDR2 FQGNSA. The length of the CDR3 is 15 residues. Trimming pared 10 bases from V and 1 base from J, leaving 16 bases between. CDR3 bases: TGTGCCACCCGGGGAGCCGGGATGAACACCGGGGAGCTGTTTTTT. Translation: CATRGAGMNTGELFF.

The chain recombines TRBV7-2 with TRBJ1-2, with 12 bases aligning to TRBD1. V shed 1 base, J shed 4 bases, and the junction held 4 bases outside the gene matches. CDR1 is SGHTA and CDR2 is FQGNSA in the germline V gene. The CDR3 spans 16 residues. CDR3: CASSLGGTGGPYGYTF. In nucleotides, the CDR3 is TGTGCCAGCAGCTTAGGGGGGACAGGGGGCCCCTATGGCTACACCTTC.

This chain connects TRBV7-9 to TRBJ2-7; TRBD1 matches 8 bases. The CDR3 consists of 15 residues. V was clipped by 4 bases and J by 2 bases; unmatched bases: 7. Germline V gives CDR1 SEHNR, CDR2 FQNEAQ (reference sequence). The CDR3 spells CASSSDREPPYEQYF. The CDR3 bases are TGTGCCAGCAGCTCGGACAGGGAGCCTCCCTACGAGCAGTACTTC.

This chain uses TRBV9 with TRBJ1-3, with D perhaps matching TRBD1 (6 bases). The CDR3 consists of 16 residues. The V and J ends lost 3 bases and 4 bases respectively, with 17 bases between them. Germline CDR1 reads SGDLS; CDR2 reads YYNGEE. CDR3 in DNA: TGTGCCAGCAGCGGTGGCCGGGACAACCTAGGAAACACCATATATTTT. It specifies CASSGGRDNLGNTIYF.

The chain combines TRBV7-8 with TRBJ2-1; weak D call: TRBD1 (5 bases). The germline gives CDR1 SGHVS, CDR2 FQNEAQ. CDR3 length: 15 amino acids. V was cut by 4 bases and J by 8 bases, with 18 bases left in between. This CDR3 is CASSSNTGSLDEQFF. DNA of the CDR3: TGTGCCAGCAGCTCCAACACAGGTTCGCTCGATGAGCAGTTCTTC.

The chain recombines TRBV5-1 with TRBJ2-7; 10 positions agree with TRBD2. The CDR3 consists of 15 residues. Germline assignment: CDR1 SGHRS and CDR2 YFSETQ. The J segment lost 6 bases and the V segment lost 2 bases, leaving 8 bases of the junction unmatched. In DNA, the CDR3 is TGCGCCAGCAGCTTAGCGGGAGGGCCAATGGCCGAGCAGTACTTC. Encoded protein: CASSLAGGPMAEQYF.